Each of the 32 T cell receptor beta chains below was sequenced from the same sample in a study of shared clonotypes between healthy human individuals. CD8 cells regarded as naive lacked CD45RO, were positively chosen for CCR7, and omitted terminally differentiated effector memory CD45RA+ cells. Assay used: immunoSEQ multiplex PCR; TCRdb lists only in-frame clones, some missing. Counted here are 1.5 million to 2.5 million clones, approximately 94% occurring once; the ten biggest clones make up 1% to 1.5%. Source material: naive CD8+ T cells sorted from blood. The source of these receptors is a man aged 18 to 35 in good health.

In its sample, this clone was seen a few times. This chain joins TRBV30 and TRBJ1-5; no reliable D call. Germline V gives CDR1 GTSNPN, CDR2 SVGIG (reference sequence). The V and J ends lost 5 bases and 5 bases respectively, with 7 bases between them. The CDR3 length is 11 residues. The chain's CDR3 is CAWGEDQPQHF. Written as DNA, the CDR3 is TGTGCCTGGGGGGAGGATCAGCCCCAGCATTTT.

A remark on this clone: Other DNA sequences of this sample code for an identical CDR3. The chain combines TRBV9 with TRBJ2-7, with D tentatively TRBD2 (5 bases). Trimming shortened V by 0 bases and J by 0 bases, and 7 bases separated the two germline ends. Looked up from germline, CDR1 is SGDLS and CDR2 is YYNGEE. This CDR3 has 14 residues. CDR3 region: CASSVEDFSYEQYF. CDR3 nucleotide sequence: TGTGCCAGCAGCGTAGAGGACTTCTCCTACGAGCAGTACTTC.

The chain recombines TRBV30 with TRBJ1-3; D is perhaps TRBD1 (5 bases). The CDR3 spans 13 residues. V lost 3 bases and J 16 bases, leaving 22 bases between the germline ends. Germline lookup yields CDR1 GTSNPN and CDR2 SVGIG (reference sequence). The CDR3 protein is CAWSLGAAAELYF. The CDR3 coding sequence is TGTGCCTGGAGCCTAGGGGCCGCCGCGGAATTGTATTTT. The entire variable domain, with the rest obtained from reference TRBV30 and TRBJ1-3, is as follows: SQTIHQWPATLVQPVGSPLSLECTVEGTSNPNLYWYRQAAGRGLQLLFYSVGIGQISSEVPQNLSASRPQDRQFILSSKKLLLSDSGFYLCAWSLGAAAELYFGEGSWLTVV.

The chain links TRBV4-1 to TRBJ1-6, with a weak D call TRBD1 (6 bases). Trimming stripped 6 bases from V and 13 bases from J, with 31 bases between. Germline V gene lookup returns CDR1 MGHRA and CDR2 YSYEKL. The CDR3 runs 18 residues. CDR3 region: CASSPDGQRDILLLPLHF. DNA for the CDR3: TGCGCCAGCAGTCCTGACGGACAGCGCGACATACTTCTTCTCCCCCTCCACTTT.

The chain's CDR3 is CASSMVEAALGSPLHF. For the CDR3, the DNA is TGTGCCAGTAGCATGGTGGAGGCGGCTTTGGGTTCACCCCTCCACTTT. V is TRBV19 and J is TRBJ1-6; D is undetermined. Germline CDR1 reads LNHDA; CDR2 reads SQIVND (reference sequence). V lost 6 bases and J lost 9, with 21 bases in between. The CDR3 runs 16 residues.

A note on this clone: This sample includes further DNA sequences coding for the same CDR3. The chain uses TRBV28 and TRBJ1-5; TRBD1 matches at 9 bases. The CDR3 has 14 residues. V lost 4 bases to trimming and J lost 5 bases; unmatched junction nucleotides: 3. Germline values: CDR1 MDHEN, CDR2 SYDVKM. The CDR3 nucleotides are TGTGCCAGCAGTTCCGGACAGGGGCATCAGCCCCAGCATTTT. It specifies CASSSGQGHQPQHF.

The chain combines TRBV5-4 with TRBJ2-7, with TRBD1 as a possible D gene (6 bases). CDR1 is SGHNT and CDR2 is YYREEE in the germline V gene (reference sequence). V gave up 4 bases and J gave up 4 bases, with 12 bases separating them. The CDR3 length is 13 residues. The CDR3 DNA follows: TGTGCCAGCAGCCCAGGACAGATTTACGAGCAGTACTTC. It specifies CASSPGQIYEQYF. The variable domain in full, with the rest retrieved from reference TRBV5-4 and TRBJ2-7, is ETGVTQSPTHLIKTRGQQVTLRCSSQSGHNTVSWYQQALGQGPQFIFQYYREEENGRGNFPPRFSGLQFPNYSSELNVNALELDDSALYLCASSPGQIYEQYFGPGTRLTVT.

This clone showed up just a few times. V usage is TRBV6-6 and J usage is TRBJ1-2; 8 bases line up with TRBD1. The J segment lost 6 bases and the V segment lost 10 bases, leaving 10 bases of the junction unmatched. Germline V gene data show CDR1 as MNHNY and CDR2 as SVGAGI (reference sequence). CDR3 length equals 13 residues. CDR3 residues: CATDRGVADGYTF. CDR3 nucleotides: TGTGCCACCGACAGGGGAGTCGCGGATGGCTACACCTTC.

With regard to this clone: The DNA is left out, because the CDR3 cannot be placed on it with certainty; the CDR3 is given as TCRdb lists it. CDR3 sequence: CASSFGEGSNTF. The rearrangement uses TRBV7-9 and TRBJ1-2. The CDR3 has 12 residues if both end residues are counted. Germline CDR1 and CDR2: SEHNR and FQNEAQ (reference sequence).

The rearrangement links TRBV15 to TRBJ1-2, with D possibly TRBD1 on 6 matching bases. The CDR3 has 13 amino acids. CDR1 LNHNV and CDR2 YYDKDF come from the germline V gene (reference sequence). V lost 0 bases to trimming and J lost 8 bases, with 10 bases between them. CDR3 nucleotides: TGTGCCACCAGCAGAGATAGGGGGTTGGGCTACACCTTC. Translating gives CATSRDRGLGYTF.

The V gene is TRBV9, the J gene TRBJ1-2; TRBD1 aligns across 7 bases. The CDR3 has 15 residues. CDR1 is SGDLS, CDR2 YYNGEE, per germline. With 4 bases clipped from V and 4 bases from J, the junction kept 10 bases outside the gene matches. CDR3 protein: CASSSLPGQSYGYTF. CDR3 nucleotide sequence: TGTGCCAGCAGCTCTCTACCGGGACAGAGCTATGGCTACACCTTC.

The CDR3 region is CASSVLYTGELFF. The CDR3 DNA reads TGTGCCAGCAGTGTCCTGTACACCGGGGAGCTGTTTTTT. V is TRBV2 and J is TRBJ2-2; D remains unclear. Trimming shortened V by 4 bases and J by 3 bases, and 6 bases separated the two germline ends. The CDR3 runs to 13 residues. Germline values: CDR1 SNHLY, CDR2 FYNNEI.

This clone was detected only a few times. The rearrangement uses TRBV7-9 and TRBJ2-7; 7 bases are a match to TRBD1. The CDR3 has 16 residues. Germline V gene lookup returns CDR1 SEHNR and CDR2 FQNEAQ (reference sequence). With V trimmed by 1 base and J by 2 bases, 8 bases remained unmatched. CDR3 loop: CASSLGKGTATYEQYF. The CDR3 DNA follows: TGTGCCAGCAGCTTAGGTAAGGGGACAGCCACCTACGAGCAGTACTTC.

V usage is TRBV2 and J usage is TRBJ2-7; the D is unclear. The CDR3 contains 12 residues. The V end lost 4 bases, the J end lost 6 bases, and 10 bases lay between the germline ends. Germline lookup yields CDR1 SNHLY and CDR2 FYNNEI. CDR3 sequence (DNA): TGTGCCAGCAGTGCCCGGTGGGTCGAGCAGTACTTC. This sequence encodes CASSARWVEQYF.

The chain has TRBV5-4 and TRBJ2-2; the D is unclear. Per the germline V gene, CDR1 is SGHNT and CDR2 is YYREEE (reference sequence). The CDR3 is made up of 14 amino acids. With 2 bases removed from V and 8 bases from J, the gap between germline ends came to 13 bases. The DNA of the CDR3 is TGTGCCAGCAGCTTCGGCGACCTTTCGGGGGAGCTGTTTTTT. It translates to CASSFGDLSGELFF.

V is TRBV7-9 and J is TRBJ1-2, with TRBD1 identical over 7 bases. This CDR3 is built from 13 residues. From germline, CDR1 is SEHNR and CDR2 FQNEAQ (reference sequence). J lost 8 bases, V lost 1 base, and 4 bases had no gene match. CDR3 DNA: TGTGCCAGCAGCTTAGAAGGGGGCCAGGGCTACACCTTC. Translation gives CASSLEGGQGYTF.

The rearrangement uses TRBV2 and TRBJ2-3; a weak D match, TRBD2 (5 bases). The CDR3 covers 13 residues. Germline CDR1 is SNHLY and CDR2 is FYNNEI. V lost 6 bases to trimming and J lost 3 bases, with 10 bases between them. The CDR3 DNA is TGTGCCAGCAGGGGAGACATGACAGATACGCAGTATTTT. Residues: CASRGDMTDTQYF.

On this clone: A junction boundary mismatches the germline segment, possibly from a read error. The V and J genes are TRBV7-9 and TRBJ1-2, with D possibly TRBD1 on 5 matching bases. The CDR3 runs 11 residues. The V gene's germline CDR1 is SEHNR and CDR2 FQNEAQ (reference sequence). The CDR3 spells CASSLGGEQRF. The CDR3 coding sequence is TGTGCCAGCAGCTTAGGGGGGGAGCAGCGCTTC.

The CDR3 DNA reads as TGCGCCAGCAGCCAAGGACCGGGACTAGGTTTAGGTGAGCAGTTCTTC. It codes for CASSQGPGLGLGEQFF. V gene TRBV4-1 combines with J gene TRBJ2-1, with TRBD2 matching over 8 bases. This CDR3 comprises 16 residues. In germline, CDR1 is MGHRA, CDR2 YSYEKL. With V trimmed by 1 base and J by 9 bases, 11 bases remained unmatched.

The V and J genes are TRBV4-1 and TRBJ2-2; D may be TRBD1 or TRBD2 (5 bases each). Germline V gene lookup returns CDR1 MGHRA and CDR2 YSYEKL. The V end lost 4 bases, the J end lost 9 bases, and 21 bases lay between the germline ends. The CDR3 is 16 residues long. The CDR3 spells CASSPTYGDPGRELFF. The DNA of the CDR3 is TGCGCCAGCAGCCCCACTTACGGGGACCCGGGCCGGGAGCTGTTTTTT.

This chain links TRBV6-6 with TRBJ2-7, with D possibly being TRBD2 (5 bases). The germline gives CDR1 MNHNY, CDR2 SVGAGI (reference sequence). The CDR3 sequence is 14 residues long. V was shortened by 6 bases and J by 2 bases, with 14 bases between the two germline ends. CDR3 DNA sequence: TGTGCCAGCAGGGGGTTGGACTCCGCCTACGAGCAGTACTTC. Translation: CASRGLDSAYEQYF.

J is TRBJ1-3 and V is TRBV4-1; D unclear. The CDR3 runs to 13 residues. The ends were cut back, 5 bases at V and 0 bases at J, with 5 bases in the middle. The germline gives CDR1 MGHRA, CDR2 YSYEKL. The CDR3 spells CASSADSGNTIYF. The CDR3 coding sequence is TGCGCCAGCAGCGCCGACTCTGGAAACACCATATATTTT.

This sequence joins TRBV7-3 and TRBJ2-5; D not resolved. The germline CDR1 and CDR2 sequences are SGHTA and FQGTGA. CDR3 length: 13 amino acids. The V and J ends lost 1 base and 5 bases respectively, with 8 bases between them. The CDR3 sequence is CASSLIHGETQYF. The CDR3 DNA is TGTGCCAGCAGCTTAATCCATGGTGAGACCCAGTACTTC.

The chain has TRBV11-3 and TRBJ2-5; D gene ambiguous. Trimming removed 5 bases at V and 3 bases at J, with 10 bases between. Germline CDR1 reads SGHNT; CDR2 reads YENEEA. The CDR3 has 13 amino acids. The CDR3 DNA follows: TGTGCCAGCAGCCCCATGTATGAAGAGACCCAGTACTTC. Its translation is CASSPMYEETQYF.

The V gene is TRBV11-2, the J gene TRBJ2-1; 9 bases agree with TRBD2. The V and J ends lost 3 bases and 10 bases, in that order; junction bases with no gene match: 13. This CDR3 has 16 amino acids. Germline CDR1 is SGHAT and CDR2 is FQNNGV. The CDR3 bases are TGTGCCAGCAGCTTGAACTCTGGGCTAGCGGGAATAGAGCAGTTCTTC. Encoded protein: CASSLNSGLAGIEQFF.

A remark on this clone: Its ends do not fully match the called genes, so a read error is possible. Different DNA sequences within this sample yield the same CDR3. This rearrangement joins TRBV9 to TRBJ2-2; D is unclear. The CDR3 extends over 11 amino acids. Germline loops: CDR1 SGDLS, CDR2 YYNGEE. The CDR3 region has the DNA TGCGCCAGCAGTGACACCGGGGAGCTGTTTTTT. Translation: CASSDTGELFF.

The gene calls are TRBV4-3 and TRBJ2-4; possible D gene TRBD2, 5 bases. The CDR3 has 18 residues. From germline, CDR1 is LGHNA and CDR2 YSLEER. Trimming took off 0 bases at V and 5 bases at J, with 20 bases between the two ends. As DNA, the CDR3 is TGCGCCAGCAGCCAAGATTCGGTTCAGGCTAGCATCGAAAACATTCAGTACTTC. Translating gives CASSQDSVQASIENIQYF.

The V call is TRBV10-1, the J call TRBJ2-7; 8 nucleotides align to TRBD1. This CDR3 has 16 amino acids. The junction had 12 bases not matched to a gene; V was cut back by 3 bases and J by 5 bases. Germline values: CDR1 WNHNN, CDR2 SYGVQD (reference sequence). The CDR3 here is CASSDVLRTGIDEQYF. Written as DNA, the CDR3 is TGCGCCAGCAGTGATGTCCTTAGGACAGGGATCGACGAGCAGTACTTC.

The chain links TRBV7-8 to TRBJ2-2, with TRBD1 matching 8 bases. Germline-derived CDR1 and CDR2 are SGHVS and FQNEAQ. This CDR3 has 17 amino acids. J lost 7 bases, V lost 4 bases, and 14 bases had no gene match. The CDR3 DNA reads as TGTGCCAGCAGCTCAACTACAGGGGGAACTCTTATCGGGGAGCTGTTTTTT. It is translated as CASSSTTGGTLIGELFF.

V gene TRBV7-6 combines with J gene TRBJ2-1; TRBD2 aligns across 8 bases. The CDR3 sequence is 16 residues long. The germline gives CDR1 SGHVS, CDR2 FNYEAQ. Trimming removed 1 base from V and 4 bases from J; junction bases left unmatched: 6. The CDR3 spells CASSLERGPPYNEQFF. The CDR3 DNA follows: TGTGCCAGCAGCTTAGAGCGGGGGCCACCGTACAATGAGCAGTTCTTC.

The V call is TRBV4-1, the J call TRBJ2-7, with D possibly matching TRBD2 (5 bases). Germline CDR1 reads MGHRA; CDR2 reads YSYEKL. The CDR3 sequence is 15 residues long. Trimming stripped 4 bases from V and 2 bases from J, with 15 bases between. CDR3 loop: CASSPAYGGPYEQYF. Written as DNA, the CDR3 is TGCGCCAGCAGCCCCGCTTATGGAGGCCCCTACGAGCAGTACTTC.

The J gene is TRBJ2-7, the V gene TRBV9; 8 bases map to TRBD2. Germline V gene sequence: CDR1 SGDLS, CDR2 YYNGEE. The CDR3 contains 18 residues. Trimming took 0 bases from V and 2 from J; bases not matched to a gene: 13. The CDR3 region has the DNA TGTGCCAGCAGCGTAGCCCCCTCCCTAGCGGGTCTTGCCTACGAGCAGTACTTC. This encodes CASSVAPSLAGLAYEQYF.